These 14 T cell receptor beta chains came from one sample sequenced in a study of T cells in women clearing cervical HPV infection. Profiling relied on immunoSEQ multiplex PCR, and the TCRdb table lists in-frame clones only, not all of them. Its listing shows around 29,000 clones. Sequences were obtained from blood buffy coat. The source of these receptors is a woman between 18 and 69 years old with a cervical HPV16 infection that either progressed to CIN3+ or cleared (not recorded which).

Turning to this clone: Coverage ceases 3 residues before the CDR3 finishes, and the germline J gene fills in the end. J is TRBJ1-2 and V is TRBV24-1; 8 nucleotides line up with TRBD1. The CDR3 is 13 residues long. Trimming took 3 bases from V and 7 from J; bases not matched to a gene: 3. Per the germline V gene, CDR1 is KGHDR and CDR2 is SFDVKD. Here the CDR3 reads CATSDGQGGGYTF. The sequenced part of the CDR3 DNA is TGTGCCACCAGTGATGGACAGGGTGGTGGC.

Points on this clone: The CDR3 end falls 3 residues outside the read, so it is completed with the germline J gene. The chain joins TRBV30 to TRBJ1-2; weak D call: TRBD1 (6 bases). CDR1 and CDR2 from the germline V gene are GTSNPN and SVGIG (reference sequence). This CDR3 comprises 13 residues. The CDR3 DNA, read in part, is TGTGCCTGGAAGGGAGGGGGAGTAGGCGGC. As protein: CAWKGGGVGG. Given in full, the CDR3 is CAWKGGGVGGYTF.

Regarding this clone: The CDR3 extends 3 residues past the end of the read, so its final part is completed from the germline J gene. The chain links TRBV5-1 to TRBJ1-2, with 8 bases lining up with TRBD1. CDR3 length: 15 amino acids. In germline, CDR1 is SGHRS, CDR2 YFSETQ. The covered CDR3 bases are TGCGCCAGCAGCTTGGACTCCGGACAGGGTTACGGC. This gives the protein CASSLDSGQGYG. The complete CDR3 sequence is CASSLDSGQGYGYTF. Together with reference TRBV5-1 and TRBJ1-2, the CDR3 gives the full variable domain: KAGVTQTPRYLIKTRGQQVTLSCSPISGHRSVSWYQQTPGQGLQFLFEYFSETQRNKGNFPGRFSGRQFSNSRSEMNVSTLELGDSALYLCASSLDSGQGYGYTFGSGTRLTVV.

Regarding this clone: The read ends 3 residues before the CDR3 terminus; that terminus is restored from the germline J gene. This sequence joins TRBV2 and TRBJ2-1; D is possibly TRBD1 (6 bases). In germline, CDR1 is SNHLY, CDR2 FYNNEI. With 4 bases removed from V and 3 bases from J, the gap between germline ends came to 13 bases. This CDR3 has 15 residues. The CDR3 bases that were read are TGTGCCAGCAGTGCGTCGCCGGACAGCTACAATGAG. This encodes CASSASPDSYNE. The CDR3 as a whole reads CASSASPDSYNEQFF.

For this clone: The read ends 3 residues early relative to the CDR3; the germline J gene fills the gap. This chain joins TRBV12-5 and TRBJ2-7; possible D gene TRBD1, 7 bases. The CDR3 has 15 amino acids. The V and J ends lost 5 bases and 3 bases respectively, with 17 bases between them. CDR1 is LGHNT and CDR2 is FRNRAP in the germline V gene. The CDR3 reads CASGPLYRGLYEQYF. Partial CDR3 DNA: TGTGCTAGTGGTCCCCTATACAGGGGACTCTACGAG.

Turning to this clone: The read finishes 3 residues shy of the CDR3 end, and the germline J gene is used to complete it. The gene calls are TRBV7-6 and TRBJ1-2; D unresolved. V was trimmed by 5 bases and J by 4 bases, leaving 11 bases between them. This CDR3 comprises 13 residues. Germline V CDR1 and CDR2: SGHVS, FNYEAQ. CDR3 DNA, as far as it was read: TGTGCCAGCAGCGTTACAGCCCTCTATGGC. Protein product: CASSVTALYG. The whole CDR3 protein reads CASSVTALYGYTF.

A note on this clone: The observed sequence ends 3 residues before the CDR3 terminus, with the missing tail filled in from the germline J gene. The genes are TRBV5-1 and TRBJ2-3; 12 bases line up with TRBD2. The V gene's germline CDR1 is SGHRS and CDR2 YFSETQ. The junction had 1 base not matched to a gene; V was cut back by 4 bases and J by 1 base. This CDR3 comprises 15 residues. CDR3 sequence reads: CASSLAGGGTDTQYF. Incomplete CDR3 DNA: TGCGCCAGCAGCCTAGCGGGAGGGGGCACAGATACG. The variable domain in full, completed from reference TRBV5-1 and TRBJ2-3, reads KAGVTQTPRYLIKTRGQQVTLSCSPISGHRSVSWYQQTPGQGLQFLFEYFSETQRNKGNFPGRFSGRQFSNSRSEMNVSTLELGDSALYLCASSLAGGGTDTQYFGPGTRLTVL.

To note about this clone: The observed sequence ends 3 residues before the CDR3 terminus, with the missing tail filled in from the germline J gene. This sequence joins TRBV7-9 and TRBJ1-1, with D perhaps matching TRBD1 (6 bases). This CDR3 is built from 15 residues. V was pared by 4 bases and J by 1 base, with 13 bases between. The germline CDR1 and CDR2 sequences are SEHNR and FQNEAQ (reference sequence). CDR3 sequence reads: CASSSGGGQNTEAFF. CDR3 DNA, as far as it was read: TGTGCCAGCAGCTCCGGCGGGGGCCAGAACACTGAA.

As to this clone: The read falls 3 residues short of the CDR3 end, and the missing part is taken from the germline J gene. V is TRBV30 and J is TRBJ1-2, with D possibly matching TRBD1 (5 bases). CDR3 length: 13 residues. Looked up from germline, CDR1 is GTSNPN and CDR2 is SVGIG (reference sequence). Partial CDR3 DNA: TGTGCCTGGAGTCTCGGCAGGGCCTACGAC. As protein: CAWSLGRAYD. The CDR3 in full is CAWSLGRAYDYTF. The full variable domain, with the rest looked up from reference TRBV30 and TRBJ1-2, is SQTIHQWPATLVQPVGSPLSLECTVEGTSNPNLYWYRQAAGRGLQLLFYSVGIGQISSEVPQNLSASRPQDRQFILSSKKLLLSDSGFYLCAWSLGRAYDYTFGSGTRLTVV.

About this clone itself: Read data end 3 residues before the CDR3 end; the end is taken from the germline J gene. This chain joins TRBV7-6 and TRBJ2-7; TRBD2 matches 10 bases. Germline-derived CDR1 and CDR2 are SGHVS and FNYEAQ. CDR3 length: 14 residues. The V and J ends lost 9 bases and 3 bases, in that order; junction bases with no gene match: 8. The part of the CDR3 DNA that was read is TGTGCCAGAAGCCCTCGGACTAGCGGCTACGAG. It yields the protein CARSPRTSGYE. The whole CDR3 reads CARSPRTSGYEQYF.

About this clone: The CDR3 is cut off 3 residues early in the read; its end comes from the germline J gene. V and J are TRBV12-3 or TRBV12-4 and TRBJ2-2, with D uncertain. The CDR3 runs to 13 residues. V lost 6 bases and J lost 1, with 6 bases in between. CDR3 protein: CASSPGNTGELFF. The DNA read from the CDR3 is TGTGCCAGCAGCCCAGGGAACACCGGGGAG.

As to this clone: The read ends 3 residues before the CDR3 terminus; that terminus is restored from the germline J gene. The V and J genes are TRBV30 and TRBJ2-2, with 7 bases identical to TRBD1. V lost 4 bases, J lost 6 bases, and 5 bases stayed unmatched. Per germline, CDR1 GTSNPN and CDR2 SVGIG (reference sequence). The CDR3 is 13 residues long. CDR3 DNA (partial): TGTGCCTGGAATAAACAGGGGTCCGGGGAG. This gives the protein CAWNKQGSGE. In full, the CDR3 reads CAWNKQGSGELFF.

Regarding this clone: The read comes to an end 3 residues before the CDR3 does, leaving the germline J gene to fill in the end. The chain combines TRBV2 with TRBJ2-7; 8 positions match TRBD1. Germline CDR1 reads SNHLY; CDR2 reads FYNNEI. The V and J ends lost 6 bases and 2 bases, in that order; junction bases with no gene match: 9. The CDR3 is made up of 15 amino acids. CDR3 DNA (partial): TGTGCCAGCAGCCCCGGACAGGGAAGGGCCTACGAG. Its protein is CASSPGQGRAYE. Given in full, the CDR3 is CASSPGQGRAYEQYF.

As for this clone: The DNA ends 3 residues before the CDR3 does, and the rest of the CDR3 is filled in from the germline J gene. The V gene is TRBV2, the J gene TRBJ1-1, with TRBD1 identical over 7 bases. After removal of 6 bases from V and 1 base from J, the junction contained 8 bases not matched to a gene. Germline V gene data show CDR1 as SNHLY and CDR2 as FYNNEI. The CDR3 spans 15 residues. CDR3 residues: CASSVRDRANTEAFF. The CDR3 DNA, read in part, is TGTGCCAGCAGCGTACGCGACAGGGCGAACACTGAA.